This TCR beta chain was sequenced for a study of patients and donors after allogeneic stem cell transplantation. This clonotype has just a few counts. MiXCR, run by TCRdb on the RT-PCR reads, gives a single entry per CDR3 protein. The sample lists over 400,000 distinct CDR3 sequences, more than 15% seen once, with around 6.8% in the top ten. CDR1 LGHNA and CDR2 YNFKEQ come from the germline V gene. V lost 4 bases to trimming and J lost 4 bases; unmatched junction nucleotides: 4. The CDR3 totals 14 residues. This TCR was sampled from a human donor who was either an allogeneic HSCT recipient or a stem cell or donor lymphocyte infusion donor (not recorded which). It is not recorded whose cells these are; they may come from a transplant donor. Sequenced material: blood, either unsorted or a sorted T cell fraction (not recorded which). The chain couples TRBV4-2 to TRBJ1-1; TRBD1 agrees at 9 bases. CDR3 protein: CASSLGQGTTEAFF. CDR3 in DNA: TGTGCCAGCAGCCTGGGACAGGGTACCACTGAAGCTTTCTTT.